The 27 T cell receptor beta chains presented below share a single source sample, sequenced in a study of shared clonotypes between healthy human individuals. Generated by immunoSEQ multiplex PCR, the TCRdb table keeps only in-frame clones and is missing some. This sample yields over 2 million clones, of which roughly 94% are seen a single time; 0.1% to 0.15% belongs to the top ten. The sample was naive CD4+ T cells sorted from blood. The subset: CD45RA+ positively selected. The receptors here all came from a young man in good health.

This clone was seen more than once but under ten times. The chain has TRBV5-1 and TRBJ1-6; TRBD1 aligns across 7 bases. V lost 4 bases, J lost 8 bases, and 6 bases stayed unmatched. The CDR3 totals 14 residues. The germline gives CDR1 SGHRS, CDR2 YFSETQ. CDR3 sequence: CASSLGQSDSPLHF. The CDR3 DNA sequence: TGCGCCAGCAGCCTGGGACAGTCAGATTCACCCCTCCACTTT. Together with reference TRBV5-1 and TRBJ1-6, the CDR3 gives the full variable domain: KAGVTQTPRYLIKTRGQQVTLSCSPISGHRSVSWYQQTPGQGLQFLFEYFSETQRNKGNFPGRFSGRQFSNSRSEMNVSTLELGDSALYLCASSLGQSDSPLHFGNGTRLTVT.

The J gene is TRBJ2-1, the V gene TRBV6-6; 8 positions agree with TRBD2. The CDR3 contains 14 residues. V shed 6 bases and J 3 bases; nucleotides not matched to a gene: 4. CDR1 is MNHNY, CDR2 SVGAGI, per germline (reference sequence). This CDR3 is CASSPSGFYNEQFF. In DNA form, the CDR3 reads TGTGCCAGCAGCCCTAGCGGGTTCTACAATGAGCAGTTCTTC.

The chain joins TRBV19 to TRBJ2-5, with 9 bases that match TRBD1. The CDR3 is made up of 16 amino acids. V dropped 4 bases and J dropped 0; count of bases not matched to a gene: 6. The germline V gene has CDR1 LNHDA and CDR2 SQIVND (reference sequence). CDR3 sequence: CASSKDRGSYQETQYF. CDR3 DNA: TGTGCCAGTAGTAAGGACAGGGGCAGCTACCAAGAGACCCAGTACTTC.

The rearrangement joins TRBV10-3 to TRBJ2-3, with TRBD1 matching 10 bases. The germline gives CDR1 ENHRY, CDR2 SYGVKD. The CDR3 contains 19 residues. The ends lost 5 bases at V and 1 base at J; junction bases unmatched: 15. The DNA for the CDR3 is TGTGCCATCAGTCCAAAAGGGACAGGGGTAACGGGGGGCACAGATACGCAGTATTTT. As protein: CAISPKGTGVTGGTDTQYF.

V is TRBV7-9 and J is TRBJ1-2, with a weak D call TRBD1 (5 bases). Looked up from germline, CDR1 is SEHNR and CDR2 is FQNEAQ (reference sequence). The CDR3 totals 14 residues. Trimming took 1 base from V and 4 from J, leaving 10 bases between them. The chain's CDR3 is CASSLGQPGYGYTF. CDR3 DNA: TGTGCCAGCAGCTTAGGACAGCCAGGCTATGGCTACACCTTC.

Of note for this clone: Since a much larger clone is just one base distant, this may be a read error. V and J are TRBV5-4 and TRBJ1-6; D remains ambiguous. CDR1 and CDR2 (germline): SGHNT, YYREEE (reference sequence). The CDR3 is made up of 15 amino acids. CDR3 region: CASSPGRSYNSLLHF. CDR3 nucleotides: TGTGCCAGCAGCCCAGGAAGGTCTTATAATTCACTCCTCCACTTT.

This chain joins TRBV4-2 and TRBJ2-1, with a possible D match to TRBD2 (5 bases). The CDR3 runs 15 residues. CDR1 is LGHNA, CDR2 YNFKEQ, per germline. Trimming removed 1 base from V and 0 bases from J, with 7 bases in between. CDR3: CASSQGSGSYNEQFF. CDR3 coding DNA: TGTGCCAGCAGCCAAGGAAGCGGCTCCTACAATGAGCAGTTCTTC.

The chain couples TRBV7-2 to TRBJ2-3; D is possibly TRBD1 (5 bases). Germline CDR1 SGHTA, CDR2 FQGNSA. The CDR3 length is 13 residues. V was trimmed by 0 bases and J by 7 bases, leaving 8 bases between them. The CDR3 loop reads CASSLAGANTQYF. CDR3 bases: TGTGCCAGCAGCTTAGCAGGGGCAAATACGCAGTATTTT. Full variable domain (rest looked up from reference TRBV7-2 and TRBJ2-3): GAGVSQSPSNKVTEKGKDVELRCDPISGHTALYWYRQSLGQGLEFLIYFQGNSAPDKSGLPSDRFSAERTGGSVSTLTIQRTQQEDSAVYLCASSLAGANTQYFGPGTRLTVL.

V usage is TRBV11-2 and J usage is TRBJ1-5; no firm D call. The CDR3 runs to 14 residues. Germline loops: CDR1 SGHAT, CDR2 FQNNGV. V lost 2 bases to trimming and J lost 3 bases, with 8 bases between them. DNA of the CDR3: TGTGCCAGCAGCTTAACACAGATCAATCAGCCCCAGCATTTT. Translated, it gives CASSLTQINQPQHF.

This chain uses TRBV6-1 with TRBJ2-7; a possible D gene is TRBD2 (6 bases). Between the trimmed V and J ends, which lost 2 bases and 7 bases, there was a span of 12 bases. Germline V gene sequence: CDR1 MNHNS, CDR2 SASEGT. This CDR3 has 13 amino acids. CDR3 DNA sequence: TGTGCCAGCAGTGAAAGGAGGGACGGGGAGCAGTACTTC. Translated, it gives CASSERRDGEQYF.

Comment on this clone: This CDR3 is also generated by other DNA sequences in the sample. The rearrangement joins TRBV18 to TRBJ2-6; D is unclear. This CDR3 spans 14 amino acids. Per germline, CDR1 KGHSH and CDR2 LQKENI. V was pared by 6 bases and J by 0 bases, with 6 bases between. CDR3 DNA sequence: TGTGCCAGCTCCCGAAACTCTGGGGCCAACGTCCTGACTTTC. Residues: CASSRNSGANVLTF.

In this sample, this clone turned up once. V usage is TRBV14 and J usage is TRBJ1-2; D might be TRBD1 (5 bases). The CDR3 length is 13 residues. The V end was cut by 1 base, the J end by 3 bases, with 6 bases between. Germline lookup yields CDR1 SGHDN and CDR2 FVKESK. The CDR3 spells CASSQAGHYGYTF. The CDR3, as DNA: TGTGCCAGCAGCCAAGCGGGGCACTATGGCTACACCTTC.

The chain uses TRBV6-5 and TRBJ1-2, with TRBD1 matching 9 bases. The ends lost 7 bases at V and 8 bases at J; junction bases unmatched: 11. The CDR3 is made up of 14 amino acids. Per germline, CDR1 MNHEY and CDR2 SVGAGI. CDR3 region: CASTPTGQGWGYTF. CDR3 DNA sequence: TGTGCCAGCACTCCAACGGGACAGGGTTGGGGCTACACCTTC.

J is TRBJ2-3 and V is TRBV28; 7 nucleotides align to TRBD2. The CDR3 consists of 16 residues. The ends lost 1 base at V and 6 bases at J; junction bases unmatched: 10. Germline V lookup: CDR1 MDHEN, CDR2 SYDVKM. CDR3 residues: CASSLYGGSSPDTQYF. As DNA, the CDR3 is TGTGCCAGCAGTTTATATGGCGGGAGTAGCCCGGATACGCAGTATTTT.

CDR3: CASSPPGIYYEQYF. CDR3 in DNA: TGTGCCAGCAGCCCCCCCGGGATTTACTACGAGCAGTACTTC. The chain employs TRBV5-4 and TRBJ2-7; possibly TRBD2 for D (5 bases). CDR1 and CDR2 from the germline V gene are SGHNT and YYREEE (reference sequence). The CDR3 is 14 residues long. Trimming removed 4 bases from V and 3 bases from J, with 14 bases in between.

The DNA for the CDR3 is TGTGCCAGCAGCAGACAGGGGGCGAACGAGCAGTACTTC. It is translated as CASSRQGANEQYF. The chain has TRBV11-2 and TRBJ2-7; 10 bases map to TRBD1. The germline gives CDR1 SGHAT, CDR2 FQNNGV. J gave up 5 bases and V 5 bases, and 3 bases lay outside the gene matches. This CDR3 has 13 amino acids.

CDR3 nucleotides: TGTGCCAGCTCACCAGCGGGAAGCTATAACTATGGCTACACCTTC. Encoded protein: CASSPAGSYNYGYTF. This chain joins TRBV18 and TRBJ1-2, with D uncertain. The CDR3 loop spans 15 amino acids. Germline lookup yields CDR1 KGHSH and CDR2 LQKENI. The V end was cut by 2 bases, the J end by 1 base, with 11 bases between. Full variable domain (outside the CDR3, taken from reference TRBV18 and TRBJ1-2): NAGVMQNPRHLVRRRGQEARLRCSPMKGHSHVYWYRQLPEEGLKFMVYLQKENIIDESGMPKERFSAEFPKEGPSILRIQQVVRGDSAAYFCASSPAGSYNYGYTFGSGTRLTVV.

The chain joins TRBV7-2 to TRBJ2-1; 7 nucleotides match TRBD2. Per germline, CDR1 SGHTA and CDR2 FQGNSA. The CDR3 runs to 14 residues. J was trimmed by 8 bases and V by 5 bases; bases with no gene match: 9. The CDR3 DNA is TGTGCCAGCAGCCTCGGACTAGATCTCCATGAGCAGTTCTTC. It translates to CASSLGLDLHEQFF.

This chain joins TRBV29-1 and TRBJ1-2; no reliable D call. V was trimmed by 2 bases and J by 4 bases, leaving 2 bases between them. CDR1 SQVTM and CDR2 ANQGSEA come from the germline V gene. The CDR3 is 10 amino acids. CDR3 loop: CSVEPYGYTF. The CDR3 coding sequence is TGCAGCGTTGAACCCTATGGCTACACCTTC.

In the case of this clone: Other DNA sequences within the sample encode an identical CDR3. This sequence joins TRBV18 and TRBJ1-1; tentative D call: TRBD1 (5 bases). The CDR3 covers 13 residues. The germline V and J ends were trimmed by 5 bases and 2 bases, with 9 bases remaining between them. Looked up from germline, CDR1 is KGHSH and CDR2 is LQKENI. CDR3 region: CASSTQGNTEAFF. The CDR3 bases are TGTGCCAGCTCAACCCAGGGCAACACTGAAGCTTTCTTT.

The J gene is TRBJ1-1, the V gene TRBV11-2; 10 positions match TRBD1. The V and J ends lost 6 bases and 1 base, in that order; junction bases with no gene match: 5. CDR1 SGHAT and CDR2 FQNNGV come from the germline V gene. The CDR3 runs 15 residues. CDR3 in DNA: TGTGCCAGCAGGAGCGGGGACAGGGGGAACACTGAAGCTTTCTTT. Protein sequence: CASRSGDRGNTEAFF.

This chain joins TRBV19 and TRBJ2-3; weak D call: TRBD2 (6 bases). From germline, CDR1 is LNHDA and CDR2 SQIVND (reference sequence). The CDR3 has 16 residues. V lost 2 bases and J lost 3, with 15 bases in between. CDR3 sequence (DNA): TGTGCCAGTAGTATAAAGACGGCCCGGGGGACAGATACGCAGTATTTT. This codes for CASSIKTARGTDTQYF.

The chain employs TRBV6-1 and TRBJ1-3; perhaps TRBD1 as D (6 bases). V lost 2 bases and J lost 4, with 15 bases in between. The CDR3 runs 16 residues. From germline, CDR1 is MNHNS and CDR2 SASEGT. The CDR3 sequence: CASSELGGVSGNTIYF. The CDR3 coding sequence is TGTGCCAGCAGTGAATTGGGGGGCGTCTCGGGAAACACCATATATTTT.

The rearrangement joins TRBV18 to TRBJ1-5, with D uncertain. The germline V gene encodes CDR1 KGHSH and CDR2 LQKENI. V lost 4 bases and J 3 bases, leaving 10 bases between the germline ends. The length of the CDR3 is 14 residues. The CDR3 reads CASSRIGDNQPQHF. The CDR3 DNA reads as TGTGCCAGCTCACGTATCGGGGACAATCAGCCCCAGCATTTT.

V gene TRBV10-3 combines with J gene TRBJ2-3; D is unresolved. Germline CDR1 is ENHRY and CDR2 is SYGVKD. The CDR3 loop spans 14 amino acids. V was cut by 0 bases and J by 6 bases, with 10 bases left in between. CDR3 in DNA: TGTGCCATCAGTGAGTCGACGGCTCCGGATACGCAGTATTTT. Translated: CAISESTAPDTQYF.

The DNA for the CDR3 is TGTGCCAGCAGTGCCACTAGCGTCTCCTCCTACGAGCAGTACTTC. It yields the protein CASSATSVSSYEQYF. V is TRBV6-1 and J is TRBJ2-7, with 7 positions matching TRBD2. Germline V gene data show CDR1 as MNHNS and CDR2 as SASEGT. The J segment lost 0 bases and the V segment lost 4 bases, leaving 6 bases of the junction unmatched. The CDR3 sequence is 15 residues long.

The chain recombines TRBV6-5 with TRBJ1-6; TRBD1 aligns across 9 bases. The CDR3 consists of 16 residues. Germline V CDR1 and CDR2: MNHEY, SVGAGI. With V trimmed by 0 bases and J by 9 bases, 6 bases remained unmatched. In DNA form, the CDR3 reads TGTGCCAGCAGTTACTCGAAAGGACAGGGGTTTTCACCCCTCCACTTT. Protein product: CASSYSKGQGFSPLHF.